This T cell receptor beta chain was sequenced for a study of human T cells and chemical hapten exposure. Study overall: Patients received weekly diphenylcyclopropenone doses to the scalp throughout the approximately 24-week study.

This CDR3 has 14 amino acids. Losses at the gene ends were 5 bases for V and 9 bases for J; bases not matched to a gene: 6. Findings and caveats of the study: Clustering by CDR3 similarity yielded significantly more large clusters from expanded TCRs than controls.

TCRdb ran MiXCR on the RACE reads and lists one entry per CDR3 protein. The sample shows 300,000 to 450,000 distinct CDR3 sequences, 5.1% of them seen only once. The time point denotes: pre-sensitization, week 0. Treatment given: therapeutic diphenylcyclopropenone sensitization with weekly scalp DPC. A few counts support this clonotype. Its antigen is unidentified. This sequence originates from a woman aged 45-65 years with alopecia areata. Some clones in this sample may be carry-over from other donors' samples. The rearrangement uses TRBV12-3 or TRBV12-4 and TRBJ1-6; TRBD1 aligns across 8 bases. This specimen was whole blood, taken in connection with sensitization to the hapten diphenylcyclopropenone (DPC). CDR3: CASSLTGVASPLHF. The CDR3 region has the DNA TGTGCCAGCAGTCTGACAGGGGTAGCTTCACCCCTCCACTTT.